These 17 T cell receptor beta chains were all obtained from the same sample, sequenced in a study of technical replicates of blood from several donors. Profiling relied on immunoSEQ multiplex PCR, and the TCRdb table lists in-frame clones only, not all of them. The table includes about 83,000 clones, roughly 94% detected once. The sample comprised T cells isolated from PBMCs. The source is a human donor in good health.

The chain combines TRBV30 with TRBJ2-7, with 7 bases that match TRBD1. The length of the CDR3 is 13 residues. Trimming at V came to 0 bases and at J to 6 bases, leaving 5 bases not matched to a gene. Germline CDR1 GTSNPN, CDR2 SVGIG (reference sequence). CDR3 amino acids: CAWSVQGKVEQYF. The CDR3 region has the DNA TGTGCCTGGAGTGTACAGGGGAAGGTCGAGCAGTACTTC. The whole variable domain, filled in from reference TRBV30 and TRBJ2-7, reads SQTIHQWPATLVQPVGSPLSLECTVEGTSNPNLYWYRQAAGRGLQLLFYSVGIGQISSEVPQNLSASRPQDRQFILSSKKLLLSDSGFYLCAWSVQGKVEQYFGPGTRLTVT.

The chain is built from TRBV25-1 and TRBJ2-2; TRBD2 is a possible D gene (5 bases). This CDR3 region has 15 residues. V was shortened by 6 bases and J by 3 bases, with 14 bases between the two germline ends. Looked up from germline, CDR1 is MGHDK and CDR2 is SYGVNS. The CDR3 here is CASREGRWDTGELFF. The CDR3 DNA sequence: TGTGCCAGCAGAGAGGGCAGGTGGGACACCGGGGAGCTGTTTTTT.

The J gene is TRBJ1-2, the V gene TRBV5-4; 12 positions match TRBD1. V lost 4 bases to trimming and J lost 7 bases; unmatched junction nucleotides: 11. CDR3 length: 16 residues. Germline CDR1 SGHNT, CDR2 YYREEE (reference sequence). Written as DNA, the CDR3 is TGTGCCAGCAGCCCCGGGACAGGGGGCGGTTTCGGTGGCTACACCTTC. Translation: CASSPGTGGGFGGYTF.

In DNA, the CDR3 is TGTGCCAGCAGCCAAGGTTCGGGGGTGGTTAATGAAAAACTGTTTTTT. Protein: CASSQGSGVVNEKLFF. The chain joins TRBV7-6 to TRBJ1-4, with TRBD1 as a possible D gene (5 bases). Germline-derived CDR1 and CDR2 are SGHVS and FNYEAQ. V dropped 5 bases and J dropped 4 bases, with 17 bases sitting between them. The CDR3 is made up of 16 amino acids.

The V and J genes are TRBV4-2 and TRBJ2-1, with 9 bases lining up with TRBD2. CDR3 length: 16 residues. The V and J ends lost 1 base and 1 base, in that order; junction bases with no gene match: 2. Germline V gene sequence: CDR1 LGHNA, CDR2 YNFKEQ. The CDR3 DNA follows: TGTGCCAGCAGCCAAGGACTAGCGGTTTCCTACAATGAGCAGTTCTTC. Translation: CASSQGLAVSYNEQFF.

The rearrangement uses TRBV7-9 and TRBJ1-1; TRBD1 is a possible D gene (5 bases). This CDR3 contains 15 residues. V lost 1 base and J 0 bases, leaving 9 bases between the germline ends. Germline V lookup: CDR1 SEHNR, CDR2 FQNEAQ (reference sequence). As DNA, the CDR3 is TGTGCCAGCAGCTTAGGGGGCAGGGTGAACACTGAAGCTTTCTTT. Translating it yields CASSLGGRVNTEAFF.

This chain links TRBV28 with TRBJ1-5; 7 bases are shared with TRBD1. Germline lookup yields CDR1 MDHEN and CDR2 SYDVKM. The CDR3 length is 14 residues. V lost 5 bases to trimming and J lost 11 bases; unmatched junction nucleotides: 12. CDR3 residues: CASSPGQAFGSQHF. The CDR3 DNA sequence: TGTGCCAGCAGTCCTGGACAGGCTTTCGGGTCCCAGCATTTT.

The CDR3 loop is CASSPWTSGQDTQYF. The CDR3 nucleotides are TGTGCCAGCAGTCCCTGGACTAGCGGGCAAGATACGCAGTATTTT. The chain combines TRBV27 with TRBJ2-3; 11 bases are shared with TRBD2. CDR3 length: 15 residues. The J segment lost 5 bases and the V segment lost 5 bases, leaving 6 bases of the junction unmatched. CDR1 and CDR2 from the germline V gene are MNHEY and SMNVEV (reference sequence).

This clone is medium-sized by share. The chain joins TRBV7-2 to TRBJ1-5, with D maybe TRBD1 (5 bases). Germline CDR1 SGHTA, CDR2 FQGNSA. The CDR3 is 13 amino acids. V was shortened by 5 bases and J by 7 bases, with 12 bases between the two germline ends. The CDR3 DNA sequence: TGTGCCAGCAGCACGCAGGGAACCCAGCCCCAGCATTTT. Its translation is CASSTQGTQPQHF.

This sequence joins TRBV5-4 and TRBJ2-5, with a possible D match to TRBD1 (6 bases). The CDR3 runs to 14 residues. Germline lookup yields CDR1 SGHNT and CDR2 YYREEE (reference sequence). The germline V and J ends were trimmed by 4 bases and 3 bases, with 13 bases remaining between them. The CDR3 sequence: CASSTQQGEETQYF. For the CDR3, the DNA is TGTGCCAGCAGCACTCAACAGGGAGAAGAGACCCAGTACTTC.

V and J are TRBV4-1 and TRBJ2-7, with 12 bases lining up with TRBD2. Germline assignment: CDR1 MGHRA and CDR2 YSYEKL. The CDR3 loop spans 17 amino acids. The trim removed 0 bases at V and 2 bases at J, leaving 5 bases unmatched. This CDR3 reads CASSQDGTSGWPYEQYF. The CDR3 DNA reads as TGCGCCAGCAGCCAAGACGGGACTAGCGGGTGGCCCTACGAGCAGTACTTC.

The chain joins TRBV11-3 to TRBJ2-1, with 10 bases matching TRBD2. The germline gives CDR1 SGHNT, CDR2 YENEEA. V lost 1 base and J lost 4; bases outside the gene matches: 4. The CDR3 has 16 amino acids. In DNA, the CDR3 is TGTGCCAGCAGCTTAGTTTCTAGCGGGAGTTACAATGAGCAGTTCTTC. As protein: CASSLVSSGSYNEQFF. Drawing the rest from reference TRBV11-3 and TRBJ2-1, the complete variable domain is EAGVVQSPRYKIIEKKQPVAFWCNPISGHNTLYWYLQNLGQGPELLIRYENEEAVDDSQLPKDRFSAERLKGVDSTLKIQPAELGDSAVYLCASSLVSSGSYNEQFFGPGTRLTVL.

This rearrangement joins TRBV6-5 to TRBJ1-3; D gene ambiguous. This CDR3 has 12 amino acids. Germline CDR1 and CDR2: MNHEY and SVGAGI. The ends were cut back, 9 bases at V and 1 base at J, with 7 bases in the middle. CDR3 region: CASFSSGNTIYF. CDR3 DNA sequence: TGTGCCAGTTTCAGTTCTGGAAACACCATATATTTT.

The count of this clone is one. V and J are TRBV7-3 and TRBJ2-5, with 7 bases identical to TRBD1. The CDR3 consists of 17 residues. Losses at the gene ends were 2 bases for V and 5 bases for J; bases not matched to a gene: 14. The V gene's germline CDR1 is SGHTA and CDR2 FQGTGA. The CDR3 sequence: CASSLEPGSTRGETQYF. The CDR3 DNA reads TGTGCCAGCAGCTTAGAACCGGGGTCCACCAGGGGGGAGACCCAGTACTTC.

This clone was seen only once. The J gene is TRBJ2-2, the V gene TRBV28; 8 bases are a match to TRBD2. The CDR3 contains 16 residues. The V gene's germline CDR1 is MDHEN and CDR2 SYDVKM. J gave up 4 bases and V 6 bases, and 10 bases lay outside the gene matches. Here the CDR3 DNA reads TGTGCCAGCAGACCACGCGGGGGGCGCGGCACCGGGGAGCTGTTTTTT. This gives the protein CASRPRGGRGTGELFF.

V is TRBV25-1 and J is TRBJ1-1; possibly TRBD1 for D (5 bases). CDR1 is MGHDK and CDR2 is SYGVNS in the germline V gene. This CDR3 region has 16 residues. V was clipped by 5 bases and J by 1 base, with 17 bases between them. This chain's CDR3 is CASSSNFAGTNTEAFF. Written as DNA, the CDR3 is TGTGCCAGCAGTAGCAATTTTGCGGGGACGAACACTGAAGCTTTCTTT.

J is TRBJ2-1 and V is TRBV4-2; 11 bases fit TRBD2. Germline V CDR1 and CDR2: LGHNA, YNFKEQ. Trimming took 3 bases from V and 0 from J; bases not matched to a gene: 10. The length of the CDR3 is 19 residues. The CDR3 loop is CASSHPTSGAVSSYNEQFF. The DNA for the CDR3 is TGTGCCAGCAGCCACCCGACTAGCGGGGCAGTCAGCTCCTACAATGAGCAGTTCTTC.